This T cell receptor beta chain is drawn from a study of blood T cell repertoires in COVID-19. On the study more broadly: The study drew acute and convalescent COVID-19 samples from the United States, Italy and Spain. Sample material is recorded as cDNA or gDNA derived from T cells, B-cell-depleted T cells, or PBMCs.

V dropped 0 bases and J dropped 5 bases, with 17 bases sitting between them. The CDR3 has 16 residues. Germline assignment: CDR1 LGHNA and CDR2 YSLEER. Profiling relied on immunoSEQ multiplex PCR, and the TCRdb table lists in-frame clones only, not all of them. Of about 95,000 clones in the sample, roughly 81% were seen once. The chain uses TRBV4-3 and TRBJ2-7; possible D gene TRBD2, 7 bases. This TCR came from a man at least 80 years old with COVID-19, enrolled during active disease. Sequences were obtained from peripheral blood. The CDR3 protein is CASSQDRWGGRDEQYF. The CDR3 nucleotides read TGCGCCAGCAGCCAAGATCGGTGGGGGGGCCGGGACGAGCAGTACTTC.